Below are 16 T cell receptor beta chains sequenced from a single sample in a study of long-term antiretroviral therapy in people with HIV. Version v3.0 of the immunoSEQ assay was performed at survey level. Clones were read by immunoSEQ multiplex PCR, and TCRdb kept only the in-frame ones, dropping some. Of about 22,000 clones detected, around 84% appear once; the ten largest clones hold 3.5% to 5.5%. The sample here was unsorted PBMCs, taken 1.3 years after starting antiretroviral therapy. Receptors were obtained from a man aged 55 to 70 with HIV.

The DNA for the CDR3 is TGCGCCAGCAGCTTCCTGGGACTCGGATACAATGAGCAGTTCTTC. The encoded protein is CASSFLGLGYNEQFF. The chain employs TRBV5-1 and TRBJ2-1; the D gene is possibly TRBD2 (6 bases). The CDR3 runs 15 residues. Per the germline V gene, CDR1 is SGHRS and CDR2 is YFSETQ. Trimming cost V 2 bases and J 4 bases, with 13 bases left between them.

This clone was recorded only once. The chain has TRBV11-2 and TRBJ1-2; D is unclear. The V and J ends lost 1 base and 7 bases respectively, with 10 bases between them. This CDR3 is 13 amino acids long. Germline CDR1 reads SGHAT; CDR2 reads FQNNGV. The CDR3 loop reads CASSLAAAGGYTF. The DNA of the CDR3 is TGTGCCAGCAGCTTAGCAGCAGCGGGTGGCTACACCTTC.

The chain carries TRBV14 and TRBJ2-5; the D gene is possibly TRBD2 (5 bases). V gave up 4 bases and J gave up 2 bases, with 35 bases separating them. CDR3 length: 22 amino acids. Germline CDR1 SGHDN, CDR2 FVKESK. The CDR3 DNA follows: TGTGCCAGCAGCCCTGAGGCGAACAGTCGGGGATTCCTGGGAGTTTGGCAAGAGACCCAGTACTTC. Amino acid sequence: CASSPEANSRGFLGVWQETQYF.

The rearrangement links TRBV2 to TRBJ2-7; D is tentatively TRBD1 or TRBD2 (6 bases each). V was trimmed by 7 bases and J by 1 base, leaving 14 bases between them. Germline values: CDR1 SNHLY, CDR2 FYNNEI. This CDR3 is built from 14 residues. The CDR3 DNA is TGTGCCAGCAAAGGGGGGCATCGATCCTACGAGCAGTACTTC. Residues: CASKGGHRSYEQYF.

The chain recombines TRBV5-1 with TRBJ2-1; 8 positions agree with TRBD1. This CDR3 comprises 15 residues. Germline V gives CDR1 SGHRS, CDR2 YFSETQ. J was trimmed by 2 bases and V by 0 bases; bases with no gene match: 1. The CDR3, as DNA: TGCGCCAGCAGCTTGGCGACAGGGGCCTACAATGAGCAGTTCTTC. As protein: CASSLATGAYNEQFF.

This sequence joins TRBV11-3 and TRBJ1-1; no clear D. Germline-derived CDR1 and CDR2 are SGHNT and YENEEA. V was shortened by 2 bases and J by 3 bases, with 7 bases between the two germline ends. This CDR3 has 13 residues. CDR3 bases: TGTGCCAGCAGCTTACGCTGGGACACTGAAGCTTTCTTT. Its protein product is CASSLRWDTEAFF.

This sequence joins TRBV6-5 and TRBJ1-5; maybe TRBD1 (6 bases). This CDR3 is built from 14 residues. V was cut by 0 bases and J by 10 bases, with 13 bases left in between. Germline CDR1 is MNHEY and CDR2 is SVGAGI. In DNA, the CDR3 is TGTGCCAGCAGTTACTCGCCAGGGGTGGGCCCCCAGCATTTT. Its protein is CASSYSPGVGPQHF.

This clone appeared once. The rearrangement uses TRBV6-1 and TRBJ2-7, with D maybe TRBD2 (6 bases). Germline loops: CDR1 MNHNS, CDR2 SASEGT. V was cut by 3 bases and J by 3 bases, with 15 bases left in between. The CDR3 loop spans 15 amino acids. The CDR3 nucleotides read TGTGCCAGCAGTGATGGGGGTAGCGGACACTACGAGCAGTACTTC. Encoded protein: CASSDGGSGHYEQYF.

This rearrangement joins TRBV7-3 to TRBJ2-5, with 9 positions matching TRBD1. Germline lookup yields CDR1 SGHTA and CDR2 FQGTGA. This CDR3 has 14 amino acids. Losses at the gene ends were 5 bases for V and 4 bases for J; bases not matched to a gene: 5. This chain's CDR3 is CASSAGTGRETQYF. The CDR3 DNA follows: TGTGCCAGCAGCGCCGGGACAGGGAGAGAGACCCAGTACTTC. The complete variable domain, with remaining parts taken from reference TRBV7-3 and TRBJ2-5, reads GAGVSQTPSNKVTEKGKYVELRCDPISGHTALYWYRQSLGQGPEFLIYFQGTGAADDSGLPNDRFFAVRPEGSVSTLKIQRTERGDSAVYLCASSAGTGRETQYFGPGTRLLVL.

The gene calls are TRBV28 and TRBJ2-7, with 10 bases lining up with TRBD2. CDR3 length equals 12 residues. In germline, CDR1 is MDHEN, CDR2 SYDVKM. Trimming cost V 8 bases and J 6 bases; bases outside gene matches: 4. This chain's CDR3 is CASGLAAGEQYF. The CDR3 region has the DNA TGTGCCAGCGGACTAGCGGCCGGCGAGCAGTACTTC.

This sequence joins TRBV5-5 and TRBJ2-5, with D possibly called TRBD1 or TRBD2 (6 bases each). V was shortened by 0 bases and J by 5 bases, with 14 bases between the two germline ends. There are 15 residues in the CDR3. CDR1 SGHKS and CDR2 YYEKEE come from the germline V gene (reference sequence). The CDR3 DNA sequence: TGTGCCAGCAGCTTGGGATCGGGGGCTTGGGAGACCCAGTACTTC. Protein: CASSLGSGAWETQYF.

This clone has a handful of counts. J is TRBJ2-7 and V is TRBV5-4; D ambiguous. CDR1 and CDR2 from the germline V gene are SGHNT and YYREEE (reference sequence). The CDR3 consists of 16 residues. V lost 0 bases to trimming and J lost 0 bases, with 13 bases between them. CDR3 in amino acids: CASSLATTPSSYEQYF. The CDR3 bases are TGTGCCAGCAGCTTGGCCACAACTCCCTCCTCCTACGAGCAGTACTTC.

This chain uses TRBV12-5 with TRBJ2-7; 8 bases match TRBD2. CDR1 is LGHNT, CDR2 FRNRAP, per germline. The CDR3 is 12 amino acids. Losses at the gene ends were 9 bases for V and 5 bases for J; bases not matched to a gene: 6. The CDR3 reads CASGRVLDEQYF. The DNA of the CDR3 is TGTGCTAGCGGGAGGGTGTTGGACGAGCAGTACTTC.

The genes are TRBV18 and TRBJ2-3; a possible D gene is TRBD2 (6 bases). The V end lost 0 bases, the J end lost 1 base, and 8 bases lay between the germline ends. The CDR3 is 15 amino acids. CDR1 is KGHSH and CDR2 is LQKENI in the germline V gene. The CDR3 DNA reads as TGTGCCAGCTCACCACCGGGACTCGGCACAGATACGCAGTATTTT. Translating it yields CASSPPGLGTDTQYF.

V is TRBV6-5 and J is TRBJ2-7; the D call may be TRBD1 or TRBD2 (6 bases each). The germline V and J ends were trimmed by 5 bases and 4 bases, with 15 bases remaining between them. Germline V CDR1 and CDR2: MNHEY, SVGAGI. CDR3 size: 14 residues. The CDR3 coding sequence is TGTGCCAGCAGTGCTATATGGGGGGCTTACGAGCAGTACTTC. The encoded protein is CASSAIWGAYEQYF.

The V call is TRBV5-1, the J call TRBJ1-3; D remains ambiguous. V was cut by 0 bases and J by 8 bases, with 18 bases left in between. CDR3 length: 16 residues. Germline V gives CDR1 SGHRS, CDR2 YFSETQ. CDR3 sequence: CASSLEGAFKGDTIYF. The CDR3 DNA is TGCGCCAGCAGCTTGGAAGGTGCTTTTAAGGGAGACACCATATATTTT. The full variable domain, with the rest looked up from reference TRBV5-1 and TRBJ1-3, is KAGVTQTPRYLIKTRGQQVTLSCSPISGHRSVSWYQQTPGQGLQFLFEYFSETQRNKGNFPGRFSGRQFSNSRSEMNVSTLELGDSALYLCASSLEGAFKGDTIYFGEGSWLTVV.